This T cell receptor beta chain came from a study of blood T cell repertoires in COVID-19. Whole-study context: Acute and convalescent COVID-19 samples came from the United States, Italy and Spain.

Adults between about 18 and 89 years of age took part from under 30 US areas. Per germline, CDR1 SGHAT and CDR2 FQNNGV. The CDR3 is 16 residues long. Trimming cost V 6 bases and J 4 bases, with 19 bases left between them. The data were produced by immunoSEQ multiplex PCR, yet TCRdb's version contains in-frame clones alone and is incomplete. The sample consists of about 310,000 clones, approximately 85% of them appearing once. J is TRBJ2-4 and V is TRBV11-2, with D possibly TRBD1 on 6 matching bases. The sample was PBMCs or T cells enriched from blood (not recorded which). The sequence was collected from a man aged 25-45 years who had recovered from COVID-19. The CDR3 coding sequence is TGTGCCAGCAGGGATAGCCAGCGGACAGCTAAAAACATTCAGTACTTC. Amino acids: CASRDSQRTAKNIQYF.